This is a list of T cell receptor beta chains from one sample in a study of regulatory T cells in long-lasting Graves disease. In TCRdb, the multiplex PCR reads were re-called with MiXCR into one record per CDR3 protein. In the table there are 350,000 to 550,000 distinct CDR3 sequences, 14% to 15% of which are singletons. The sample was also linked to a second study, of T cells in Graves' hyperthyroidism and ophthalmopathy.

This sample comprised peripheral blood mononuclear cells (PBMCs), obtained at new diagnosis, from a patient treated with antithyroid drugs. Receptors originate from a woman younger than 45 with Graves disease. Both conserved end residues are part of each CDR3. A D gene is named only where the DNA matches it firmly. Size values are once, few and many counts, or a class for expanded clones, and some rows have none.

CDR3 DNA: TGTGCCATCAGTGAGATACTACTAGGTGGAACCGGGGAGCTGTTTTTT
CDR3 protein: CAISEILLGGTGELFF
clone size: many
V gene: TRBV10-3
J gene: TRBJ2-2
D gene: -

CDR3 DNA: TGTGCCAGCAGCCATACTTATACAGGGAGTGGCTACACCTTC
CDR3 protein: CASSHTYTGSGYTF
clone size: -
V gene: TRBV14
J gene: TRBJ1-2
D gene: -

CDR3 DNA: TGCAGTGCTAGAGCCGGAGCCGATATAACAGAGTCACCTTTGGGCTATGGCTACACCTTC
CDR3 protein: CSARAGADITESPLGYGYTF
clone size: -
V gene: TRBV20-1
J gene: TRBJ1-2
D gene: -

CDR3 DNA: TGTGCCAGCCGAGCTGTAGGCTATGGCTACACCTTC
CDR3 protein: CASRAVGYGYTF
clone size: many
V gene: TRBV19
J gene: TRBJ1-2
D gene: -

CDR3 DNA: TGTGCCAGCAGCATTTGGACAGATCAGCCCCAGCATTTT
CDR3 protein: CASSIWTDQPQHF
clone size: many
V gene: TRBV5-5
J gene: TRBJ1-5
D gene: -

CDR3 DNA: TGTGCCAGCAGCGTTGGCAGGGAGGCCTATGGCTACACCTTC
CDR3 protein: CASSVGREAYGYTF
clone size: many
V gene: TRBV9
J gene: TRBJ1-2
D gene: -

CDR3 DNA: TGCGCCAGCAGCTTGGGCGGGGCGAACATAAATGAGCAGTTCTTC
CDR3 protein: CASSLGGANINEQFF
clone size: few
V gene: TRBV5-1
J gene: TRBJ2-1
D gene: -

CDR3 DNA: TGTGCCACGGGCATAGGGGACTATGGCTACACCTTC
CDR3 protein: CATGIGDYGYTF
clone size: many
V gene: TRBV2
J gene: TRBJ1-2
D gene: -

CDR3 DNA: TGTGCCAGCAGTTTAGGCCTAGCGGGAGCATTCTACAATGAGCAGTTCTTC
CDR3 protein: CASSLGLAGAFYNEQFF
clone size: few
V gene: TRBV12-3/TRBV12-4
J gene: TRBJ2-1
D gene: TRBD2

CDR3 DNA: TGTGCCAGCATCGGACAGGGGACTGAAGCTTTCTTT
CDR3 protein: CASIGQGTEAFF
clone size: many
V gene: TRBV12-3/TRBV12-4
J gene: TRBJ1-1
D gene: TRBD1

CDR3 DNA: TGTGCCAGCAGCCAAGGACAGCTAAACGAGCAGTACTTC
CDR3 protein: CASSQGQLNEQYF
clone size: -
V gene: TRBV4-2
J gene: TRBJ2-7
D gene: -

CDR3 DNA: TGTGCCAGCAGTCCCACTTTAAACTATGGCTACACCTTC
CDR3 protein: CASSPTLNYGYTF
clone size: few
V gene: TRBV12-3/TRBV12-4
J gene: TRBJ1-2
D gene: -